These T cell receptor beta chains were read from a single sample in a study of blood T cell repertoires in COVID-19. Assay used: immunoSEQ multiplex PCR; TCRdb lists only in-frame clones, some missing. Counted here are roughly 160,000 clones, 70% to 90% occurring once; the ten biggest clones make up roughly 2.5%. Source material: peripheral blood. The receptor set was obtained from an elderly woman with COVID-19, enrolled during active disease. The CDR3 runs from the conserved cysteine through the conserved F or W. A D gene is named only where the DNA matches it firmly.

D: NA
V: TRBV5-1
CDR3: CASSPQAMNTEAFF

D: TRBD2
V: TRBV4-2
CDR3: CASSQGLAGGPSTDTQYF

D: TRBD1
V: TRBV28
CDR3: CASSDQGTAYEQYF

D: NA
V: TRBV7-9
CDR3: CASSSGYGETQYF

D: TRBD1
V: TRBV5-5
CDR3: CASSFRQGMSNQPQHF

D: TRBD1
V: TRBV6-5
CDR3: CASSPRQGVTYEQYF

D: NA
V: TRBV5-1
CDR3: CASSLGFGGRGGETQYF

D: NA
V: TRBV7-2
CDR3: CASSYKSEAEAFF

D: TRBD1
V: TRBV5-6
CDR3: CASSTDRGSGETQYF

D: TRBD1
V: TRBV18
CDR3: CASSPSGQGVDQPQHF

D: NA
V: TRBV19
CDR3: CASSIRRVLQTNTEAFF

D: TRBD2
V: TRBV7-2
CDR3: CASSPRTSGSADTQYF

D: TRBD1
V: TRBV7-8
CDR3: CASSSGTGNYNEQFF

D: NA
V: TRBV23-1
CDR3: CASSHPAGYGCQPQHF

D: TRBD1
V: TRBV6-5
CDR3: CASSWTGYEQFF

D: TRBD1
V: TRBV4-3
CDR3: CASSPLGGTGAADTQYF